The clone carrying this T cell receptor (beta chain) was observed many times. Germline CDR1 and CDR2: GTSNPN and SVGIG (reference sequence). The V end lost 7 bases, the J end lost 4 bases, and 14 bases lay between the germline ends. This CDR3 is built from 13 residues. Time point here: newly diagnosed GD, antithyroid drugs for less than 3 months. From PBMCs, RNA was extracted and then used to make the TCR library. A roughly 8.3-milliliter sample of peripheral blood was drawn into EDTA tubes. This record belongs to a study of regulatory T cells in long-lasting Graves disease. Construction of the TCR beta libraries employed iRepertoire HTBI primers in conjunction with Arm-PCR of CDR3 regions. TCRdb ran MiXCR on the multiplex PCR reads and lists one entry per CDR3 protein. This sample yields roughly 380,000 distinct CDR3 sequences, of which around 17% are seen a single time; roughly 27% belongs to the top ten.

These data were also filed under a second study, of T cells in Graves' hyperthyroidism and ophthalmopathy.

The sequence was obtained from a man aged 40-49 years with Graves disease. V usage is TRBV30 and J usage is TRBJ2-1; TRBD1 might be the D (8 bases). Sequenced material: peripheral blood mononuclear cells (PBMCs), taken at new diagnosis, from a patient treated with antithyroid drugs. CDR3 residues: CASYRGGYNEQFF. CDR3 nucleotides: TGTGCCTCCTACAGGGGGGGATACAATGAGCAGTTCTTC.